This T cell receptor (beta chain) was sequenced for a study of siplizumab effects on memory and regulatory T cells (dated by TCRdb to about 2019). Looking at the study overall: The effect of the anti-CD2 antibody siplizumab on alloreactive T-cell subsets was examined in allogeneic mixed lymphocyte reactions constructed from human PBMCs.

Based on the germline V gene, the CDR1 and CDR2 sequences are ENHRY and SYGVKD. The germline V and J ends show losses of 4 bases and 4 bases respectively, and no gene match explains 6 bases of the junction. CDR3 length: 15 amino acids, cysteine to phenylalanine. Only the CDR3 part of the read is kept: 45 bases, read in frame from the first base. In regard to this clone: The target of this receptor is not known. It has no much larger one-base neighbor in the sample; base qualities were not kept.

Receptors were amplified or captured by the immunoSEQ multiplex PCR assay. The deep sequencing platform assayed some 90,000 TCR templates per sample. Genomic DNA extracted from sorted T cells was used for TCRbeta CDR3 sequencing. As for the authors' bioinformatics: The R programming language was used for clonal analysis of the TCRbeta CDR3 data. Alloreactive CD4+ and CD8+ clones were defined by comparing unstimulated samples with post-reaction CFSE-low samples. Regulatory or non-regulatory origin was assigned to alloreactive CD4+ clones by matching of sequences to sorted unstimulated Treg and non-Treg repertoires. As stored in TCRdb, this immuneACCESS dataset retains in-frame rearrangements with V and J assigned. A fraction of the clones does not appear; measured against another copy, unresolved V genes explain less than half of the discrepancy, and the remainder lacks a known reason. The V and J calls and clone size were taken over from that table, and D and trimming were inferred from the DNA. This sample has roughly 110,000 clones in its table, and 93% of those were observed once. The ten largest clones take up under 0.2% of the sample.

What the work shows at the level of the full study, not this receptor alone: Compared with memory T cells, unstimulated naive T cells appeared more diverse, and naive cells seemed to make a substantial contribution to the alloresponse. Among mappable alloreactive CD4+ clones, the Treg-derived fraction averaged approximately 72% with siplizumab versus around 25% in control reactions. The cumulative frequency of alloreactive sequences traceable to unstimulated CD4+ memory T cells was significantly reduced by siplizumab. Roughly 80-95% of proliferating CD4+ or CD8+ clones could not be assigned a naive or memory phenotype. Whether proliferating Tregs from siplizumab cultures actually had suppressive function was not functionally confirmed. Sequences below about 10^-5 frequency were poorly captured, so only a minor fraction of alloreactive clones could be mapped to unstimulated subsets.

Sorted unstimulated T cells, along with proliferating T cells recovered from mixed lymphocyte reactions, underwent TCRbeta CDR3 sequencing. Fresh whole blood from approximately ten HLA-typed healthy donors was used to isolate PBMCs. To map where alloreactive clones came from, unstimulated CD4+ non-regulatory T cells were FACS-sorted. The TCR was taken from a human donor in good health. Input material: non-Treg CD4+ T cells sorted from blood. The cell subset or site label of this sample denotes: FACS-sorted unstimulated CD4+ non-regulatory T cells. The V gene is TRBV10-3 and the J gene is TRBJ1-1, with TRBD1 matching 10 junction bases. The CDR3 reads CAISGQGAFGTEAFF. The bases are TGTGCCATCAGTGGACAGGGGGCGTTCGGCACTGAAGCTTTCTTT.